This TCR beta chain originates from a study of CD8 T cells in ankylosing spondylitis. This clonotype was seen many times. The CDR3 is 16 residues long. The germline gives CDR1 DFQATT, CDR2 SNEGSKA (reference sequence). The V end lost 6 bases, the J end lost 4 bases, and 22 bases lay between the germline ends. TCRdb re-derived calls from the 5' RACE reads in MiXCR, one entry per CDR3 protein. The repertoire holds about 240,000 distinct CDR3 sequences, with 8.6% as singletons. The chain is built from TRBV20-1 and TRBJ1-5; weak D call: TRBD1 (6 bases). This TCR was recovered from a male donor with ankylosing spondylitis or in good health (not recorded which). The material sequenced was blood, either unsorted or a sorted T cell fraction (not recorded which). The CDR3 nucleotides are TGCAGTGCCCTCAGGGGAATCGGGGCGCGGAATCAGCCCCAGCATTTT. It specifies CSALRGIGARNQPQHF.